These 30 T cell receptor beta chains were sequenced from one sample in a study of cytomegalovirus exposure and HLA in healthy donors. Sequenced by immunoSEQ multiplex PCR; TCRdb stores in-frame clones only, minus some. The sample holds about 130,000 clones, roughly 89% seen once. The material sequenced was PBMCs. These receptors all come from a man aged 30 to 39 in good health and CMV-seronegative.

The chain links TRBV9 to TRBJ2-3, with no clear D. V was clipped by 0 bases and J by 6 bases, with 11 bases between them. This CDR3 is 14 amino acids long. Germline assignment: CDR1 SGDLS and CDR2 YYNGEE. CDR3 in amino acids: CASSVEAQADTQYF. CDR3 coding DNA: TGTGCCAGCAGCGTAGAAGCTCAGGCGGATACGCAGTATTTT.

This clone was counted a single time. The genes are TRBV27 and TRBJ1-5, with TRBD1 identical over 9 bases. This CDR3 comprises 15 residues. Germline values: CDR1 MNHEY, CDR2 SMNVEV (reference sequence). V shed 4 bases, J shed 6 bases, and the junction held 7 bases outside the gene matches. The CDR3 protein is CASSSGQGRTQPQHF. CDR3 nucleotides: TGTGCCAGCAGTTCGGGACAGGGAAGGACTCAGCCCCAGCATTTT.

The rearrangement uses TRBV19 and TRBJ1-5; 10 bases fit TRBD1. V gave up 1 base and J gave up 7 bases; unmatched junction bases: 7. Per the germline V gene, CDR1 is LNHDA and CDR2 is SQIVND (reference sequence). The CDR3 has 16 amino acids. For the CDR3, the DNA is TGTGCCAGTAGTATAGGGGAGACAGGGGGCCTCCAGCCCCAGCATTTT. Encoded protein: CASSIGETGGLQPQHF.

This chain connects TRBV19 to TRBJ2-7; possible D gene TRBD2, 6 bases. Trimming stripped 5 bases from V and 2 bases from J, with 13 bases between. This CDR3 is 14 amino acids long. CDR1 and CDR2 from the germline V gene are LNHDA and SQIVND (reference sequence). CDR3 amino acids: CASSFQGGAYEQYF. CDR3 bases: TGTGCCAGTAGTTTTCAGGGAGGAGCCTACGAGCAGTACTTC. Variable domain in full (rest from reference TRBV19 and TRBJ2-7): DGGITQSPKYLFRKEGQNVTLSCEQNLNHDAMYWYRQDPGQGLRLIYYSQIVNDFQKGDIAEGYSVSREKKESFPLTVTSAQKNPTAFYLCASSFQGGAYEQYFGPGTRLTVT.

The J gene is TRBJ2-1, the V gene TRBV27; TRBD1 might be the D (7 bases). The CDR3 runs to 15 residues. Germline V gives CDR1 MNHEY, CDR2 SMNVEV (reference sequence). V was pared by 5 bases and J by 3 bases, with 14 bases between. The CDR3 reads CASSPAGQYYNEQFF. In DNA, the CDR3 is TGTGCCAGCAGTCCCGCGGGACAGTACTACAATGAGCAGTTCTTC.

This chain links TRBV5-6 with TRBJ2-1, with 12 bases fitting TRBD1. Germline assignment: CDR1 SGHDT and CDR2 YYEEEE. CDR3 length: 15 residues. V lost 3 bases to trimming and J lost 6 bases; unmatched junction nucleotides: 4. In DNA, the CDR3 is TGTGCCAGCAGCTCCAGGGACAGGGGGCGCAATGAGCAGTTCTTC. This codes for CASSSRDRGRNEQFF.

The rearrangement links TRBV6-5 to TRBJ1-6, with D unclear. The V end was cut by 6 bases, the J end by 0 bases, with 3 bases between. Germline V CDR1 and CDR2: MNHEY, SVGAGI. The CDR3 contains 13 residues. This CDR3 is CASSFSYNSPLHF. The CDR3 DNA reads TGTGCCAGCAGCTTCTCCTATAATTCACCCCTCCACTTT.

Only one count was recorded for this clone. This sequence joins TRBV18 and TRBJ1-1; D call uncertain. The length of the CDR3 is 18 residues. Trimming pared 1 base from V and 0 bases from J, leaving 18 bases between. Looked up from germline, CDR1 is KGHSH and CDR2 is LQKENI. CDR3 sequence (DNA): TGTGCCAGCTCACCACGCGGGTCCCTAGAGCTCATGAACACTGAAGCTTTCTTT. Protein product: CASSPRGSLELMNTEAFF.

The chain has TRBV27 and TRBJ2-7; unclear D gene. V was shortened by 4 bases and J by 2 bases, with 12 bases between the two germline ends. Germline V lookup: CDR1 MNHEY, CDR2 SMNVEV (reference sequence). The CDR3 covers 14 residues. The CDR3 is CASSSRSSPYEQYF. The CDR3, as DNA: TGTGCCAGCAGTTCCCGTAGTTCGCCCTACGAGCAGTACTTC.

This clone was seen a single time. The CDR3 spells CASVGTGVSEKLFF. CDR3 bases: TGTGCCAGCGTAGGGACAGGGGTTAGTGAAAAACTGTTTTTT. The rearrangement links TRBV2 to TRBJ1-4; TRBD1 agrees at 10 bases. Germline assignment: CDR1 SNHLY and CDR2 FYNNEI. The CDR3 has 14 amino acids. With V trimmed by 8 bases and J by 7 bases, 7 bases remained unmatched.

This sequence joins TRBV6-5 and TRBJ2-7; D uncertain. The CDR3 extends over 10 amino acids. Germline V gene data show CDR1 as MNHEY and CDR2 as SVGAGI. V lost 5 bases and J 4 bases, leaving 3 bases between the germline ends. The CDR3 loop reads CASSEYEQYF. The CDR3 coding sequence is TGTGCCAGCAGTGAGTACGAGCAGTACTTC.

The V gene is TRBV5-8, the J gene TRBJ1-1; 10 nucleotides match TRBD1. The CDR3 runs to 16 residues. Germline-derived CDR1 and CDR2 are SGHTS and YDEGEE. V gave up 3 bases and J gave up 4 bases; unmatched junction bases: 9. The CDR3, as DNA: TGTGCCAGCAGCTCCGTCGTCGGGACAGGGGTCACTGAAGCTTTCTTT. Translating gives CASSSVVGTGVTEAFF.

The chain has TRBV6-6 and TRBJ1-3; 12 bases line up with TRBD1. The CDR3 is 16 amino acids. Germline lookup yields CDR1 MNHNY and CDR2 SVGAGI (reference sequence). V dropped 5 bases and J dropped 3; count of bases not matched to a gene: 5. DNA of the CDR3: TGTGCCAGCAGTCCTCGGGACAGGGGGCTTGGAAACACCATATATTTT. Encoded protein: CASSPRDRGLGNTIYF.

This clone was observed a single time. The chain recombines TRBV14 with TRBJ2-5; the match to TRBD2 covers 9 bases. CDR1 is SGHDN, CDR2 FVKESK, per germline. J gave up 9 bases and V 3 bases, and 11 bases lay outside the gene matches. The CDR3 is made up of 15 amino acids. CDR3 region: CASSQGWGLAPSQYF. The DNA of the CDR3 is TGTGCCAGCAGCCAGGGGTGGGGACTAGCTCCGTCCCAGTACTTC. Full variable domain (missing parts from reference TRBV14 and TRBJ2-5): EAGVTQFPSHSVIEKGQTVTLRCDPISGHDNLYWYRRVMGKEIKFLLHFVKESKQDESGMPNNRFLAERTGGTYSTLKVQPAELEDSGVYFCASSQGWGLAPSQYFGPGTRLLVL.

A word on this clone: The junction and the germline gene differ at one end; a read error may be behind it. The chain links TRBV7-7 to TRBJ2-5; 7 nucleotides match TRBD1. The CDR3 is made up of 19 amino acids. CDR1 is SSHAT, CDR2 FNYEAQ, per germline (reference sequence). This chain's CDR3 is CASSLAAPAGDRALETQYF. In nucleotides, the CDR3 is TGTGCTAGCAGCTTAGCAGCCCCAGCCGGCGACAGGGCGTTGGAGACCCAGTACTTC.

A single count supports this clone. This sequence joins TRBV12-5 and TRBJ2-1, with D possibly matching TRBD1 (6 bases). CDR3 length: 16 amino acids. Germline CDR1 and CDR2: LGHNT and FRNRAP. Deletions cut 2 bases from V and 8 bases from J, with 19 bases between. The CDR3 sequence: CASGLSSGGRRDEQFF. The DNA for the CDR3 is TGTGCTAGTGGTTTGTCCTCTGGGGGCAGGCGTGATGAGCAGTTCTTC. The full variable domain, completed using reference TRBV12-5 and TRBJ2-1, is DARVTQTPRHKVTEMGQEVTMRCQPILGHNTVFWYRQTMMQGLELLAYFRNRAPLDDSGMPKDRFSAEMPDATLATLKIQPSEPRDSAVYFCASGLSSGGRRDEQFFGPGTRLTVL.

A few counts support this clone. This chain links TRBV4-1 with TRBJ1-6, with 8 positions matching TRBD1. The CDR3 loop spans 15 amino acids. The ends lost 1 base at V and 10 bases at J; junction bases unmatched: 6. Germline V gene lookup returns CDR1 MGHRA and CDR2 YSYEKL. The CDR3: CASSQVARGPSPLHF. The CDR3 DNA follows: TGCGCCAGCAGCCAAGTCGCCAGGGGGCCATCACCCCTCCACTTT.

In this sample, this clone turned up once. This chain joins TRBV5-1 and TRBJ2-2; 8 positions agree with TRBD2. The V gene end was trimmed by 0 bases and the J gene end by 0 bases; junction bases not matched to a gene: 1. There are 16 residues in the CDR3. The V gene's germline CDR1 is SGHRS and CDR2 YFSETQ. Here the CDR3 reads CASSLGLATNTGELFF. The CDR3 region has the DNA TGCGCCAGCAGCTTGGGACTAGCGACGAACACCGGGGAGCTGTTTTTT. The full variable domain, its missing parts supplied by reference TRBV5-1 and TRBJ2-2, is KAGVTQTPRYLIKTRGQQVTLSCSPISGHRSVSWYQQTPGQGLQFLFEYFSETQRNKGNFPGRFSGRQFSNSRSEMNVSTLELGDSALYLCASSLGLATNTGELFFGEGSRLTVL.

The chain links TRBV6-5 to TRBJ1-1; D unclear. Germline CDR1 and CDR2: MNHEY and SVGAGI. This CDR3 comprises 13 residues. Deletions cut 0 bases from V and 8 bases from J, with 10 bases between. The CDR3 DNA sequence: TGTGCCAGCAGTTACTCCCCGGGGTCAGAAGCTTTCTTT. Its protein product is CASSYSPGSEAFF.

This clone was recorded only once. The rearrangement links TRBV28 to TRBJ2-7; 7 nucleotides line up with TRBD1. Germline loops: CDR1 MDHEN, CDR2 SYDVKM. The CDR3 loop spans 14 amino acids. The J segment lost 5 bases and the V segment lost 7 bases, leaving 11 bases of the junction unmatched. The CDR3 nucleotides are TGTGCCAGCAATCCTCCGGGACAGATCAACGAGCAGTACTTC. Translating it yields CASNPPGQINEQYF.

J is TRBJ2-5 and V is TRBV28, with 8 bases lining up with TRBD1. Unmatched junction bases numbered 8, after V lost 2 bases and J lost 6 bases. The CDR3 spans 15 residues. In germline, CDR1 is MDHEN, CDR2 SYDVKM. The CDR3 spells CASSLVTGGTKTQYF. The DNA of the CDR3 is TGTGCCAGCAGTTTAGTTACAGGGGGTACGAAGACCCAGTACTTC. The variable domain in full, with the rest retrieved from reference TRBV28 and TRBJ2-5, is DVKVTQSSRYLVKRTGEKVFLECVQDMDHENMFWYRQDPGLGLRLIYFSYDVKMKEKGDIPEGYSVSREKKERFSLILESASTNQTSMYLCASSLVTGGTKTQYFGPGTRLLVL.

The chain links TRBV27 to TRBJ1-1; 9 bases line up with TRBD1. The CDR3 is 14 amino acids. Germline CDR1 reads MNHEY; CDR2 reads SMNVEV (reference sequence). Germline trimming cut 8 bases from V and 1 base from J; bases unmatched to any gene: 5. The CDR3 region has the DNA TGTGCCAGCGTCCCACAGGGGGCGAACACTGAAGCTTTCTTT. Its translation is CASVPQGANTEAFF.

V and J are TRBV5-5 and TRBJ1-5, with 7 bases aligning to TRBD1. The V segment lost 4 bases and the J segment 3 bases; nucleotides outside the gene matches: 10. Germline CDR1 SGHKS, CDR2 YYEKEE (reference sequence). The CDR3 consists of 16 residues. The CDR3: CASSTRIGTANQPQHF. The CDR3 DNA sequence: TGTGCCAGCAGCACCCGGATTGGGACAGCCAATCAGCCCCAGCATTTT. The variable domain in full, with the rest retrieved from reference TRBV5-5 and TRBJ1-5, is DAGVTQSPTHLIKTRGQQVTLRCSPISGHKSVSWYQQVLGQGPQFIFQYYEKEERGRGNFPDRFSARQFPNYSSELNVNALLLGDSALYLCASSTRIGTANQPQHFGDGTRLSIL.

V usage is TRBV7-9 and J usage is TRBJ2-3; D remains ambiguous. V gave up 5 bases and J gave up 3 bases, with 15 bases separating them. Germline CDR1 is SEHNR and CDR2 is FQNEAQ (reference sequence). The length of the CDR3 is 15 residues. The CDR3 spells CASSISSVRTDTQYF. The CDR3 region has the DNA TGTGCCAGCAGCATTAGCAGCGTACGAACAGATACGCAGTATTTT.

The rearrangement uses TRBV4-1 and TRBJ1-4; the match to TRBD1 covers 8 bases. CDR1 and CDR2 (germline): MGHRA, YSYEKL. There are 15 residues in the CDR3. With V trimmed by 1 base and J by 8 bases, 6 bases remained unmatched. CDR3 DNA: TGCGCCAGCAGCCAAGTATGGCAGGGGGCCGAAAAACTGTTTTTT. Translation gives CASSQVWQGAEKLFF.

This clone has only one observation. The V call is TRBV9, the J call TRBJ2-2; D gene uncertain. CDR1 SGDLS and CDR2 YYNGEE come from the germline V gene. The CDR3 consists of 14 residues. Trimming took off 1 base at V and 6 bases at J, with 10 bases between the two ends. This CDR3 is CASSVSVISGELFF. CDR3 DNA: TGTGCCAGCAGCGTATCTGTTATCTCCGGGGAGCTGTTTTTT.

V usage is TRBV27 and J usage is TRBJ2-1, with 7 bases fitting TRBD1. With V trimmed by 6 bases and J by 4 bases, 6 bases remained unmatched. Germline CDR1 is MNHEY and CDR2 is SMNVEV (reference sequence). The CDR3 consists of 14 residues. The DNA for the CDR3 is TGTGCCAGCAGCACAGGGGCCCCTTACAATGAGCAGTTCTTC. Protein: CASSTGAPYNEQFF.

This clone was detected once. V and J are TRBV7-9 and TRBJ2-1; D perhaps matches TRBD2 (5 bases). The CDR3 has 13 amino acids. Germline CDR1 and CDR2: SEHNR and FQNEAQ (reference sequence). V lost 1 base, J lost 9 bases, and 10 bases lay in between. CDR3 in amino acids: CASSLVLGGEQFF. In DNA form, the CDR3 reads TGTGCCAGCAGCTTAGTTCTCGGAGGTGAGCAGTTCTTC. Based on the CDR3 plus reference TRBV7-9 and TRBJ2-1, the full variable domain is DTGVSQNPRHKITKRGQNVTFRCDPISEHNRLYWYRQTLGQGPEFLTYFQNEAQLEKSRLLSDRFSAERPKGSFSTLEIQRTEQGDSAMYLCASSLVLGGEQFFGPGTRLTVL.

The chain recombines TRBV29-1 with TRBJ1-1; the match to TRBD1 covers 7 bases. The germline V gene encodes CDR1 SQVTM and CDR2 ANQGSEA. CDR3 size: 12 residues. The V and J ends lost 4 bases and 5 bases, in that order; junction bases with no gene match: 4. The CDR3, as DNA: TGCAGCGTTGGGACAGGTGTAACTGAAGCTTTCTTT. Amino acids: CSVGTGVTEAFF.

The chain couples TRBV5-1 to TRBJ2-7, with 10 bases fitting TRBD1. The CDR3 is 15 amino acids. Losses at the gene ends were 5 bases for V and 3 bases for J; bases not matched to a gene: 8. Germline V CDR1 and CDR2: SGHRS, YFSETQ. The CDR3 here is CASRLVTGGVYEQYF. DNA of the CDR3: TGCGCCAGCAGGCTTGTGACAGGGGGCGTCTACGAGCAGTACTTC.